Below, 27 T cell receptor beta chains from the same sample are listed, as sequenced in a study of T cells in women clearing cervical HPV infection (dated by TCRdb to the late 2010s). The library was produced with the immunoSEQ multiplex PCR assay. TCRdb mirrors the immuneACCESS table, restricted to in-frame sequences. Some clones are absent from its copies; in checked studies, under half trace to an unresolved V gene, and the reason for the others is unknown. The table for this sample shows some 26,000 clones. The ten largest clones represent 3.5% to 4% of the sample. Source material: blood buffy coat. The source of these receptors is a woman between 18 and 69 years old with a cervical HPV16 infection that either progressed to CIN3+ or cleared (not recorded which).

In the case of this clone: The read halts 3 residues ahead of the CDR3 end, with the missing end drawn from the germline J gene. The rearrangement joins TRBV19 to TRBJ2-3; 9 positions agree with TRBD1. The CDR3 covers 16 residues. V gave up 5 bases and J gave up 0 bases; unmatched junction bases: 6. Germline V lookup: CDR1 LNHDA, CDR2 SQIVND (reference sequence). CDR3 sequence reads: CASSSRTGASTDTQYF. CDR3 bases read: TGTGCCAGTAGTTCTCGGACAGGGGCTAGCACAGATACG. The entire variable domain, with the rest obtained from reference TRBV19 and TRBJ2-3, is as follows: DGGITQSPKYLFRKEGQNVTLSCEQNLNHDAMYWYRQDPGQGLRLIYYSQIVNDFQKGDIAEGYSVSREKKESFPLTVTSAQKNPTAFYLCASSSRTGASTDTQYFGPGTRLTVL.

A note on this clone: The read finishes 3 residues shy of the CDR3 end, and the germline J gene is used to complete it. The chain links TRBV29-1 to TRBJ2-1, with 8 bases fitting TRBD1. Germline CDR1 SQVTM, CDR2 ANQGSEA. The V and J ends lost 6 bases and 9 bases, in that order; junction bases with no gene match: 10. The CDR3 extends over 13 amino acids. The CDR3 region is CSVEIAGGGEQFF. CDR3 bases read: TGCAGCGTCGAAATAGCAGGGGGCGGTGAG.

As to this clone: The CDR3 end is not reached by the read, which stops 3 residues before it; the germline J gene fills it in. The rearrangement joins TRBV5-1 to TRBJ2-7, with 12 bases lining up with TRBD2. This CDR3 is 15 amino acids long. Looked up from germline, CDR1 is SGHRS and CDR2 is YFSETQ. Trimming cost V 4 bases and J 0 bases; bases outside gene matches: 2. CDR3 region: CASSAGLAGSYEQYF. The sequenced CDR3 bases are TGCGCCAGCAGCGCGGGACTAGCGGGCTCCTACGAG. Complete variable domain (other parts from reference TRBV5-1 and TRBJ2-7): KAGVTQTPRYLIKTRGQQVTLSCSPISGHRSVSWYQQTPGQGLQFLFEYFSETQRNKGNFPGRFSGRQFSNSRSEMNVSTLELGDSALYLCASSAGLAGSYEQYFGPGTRLTVT.

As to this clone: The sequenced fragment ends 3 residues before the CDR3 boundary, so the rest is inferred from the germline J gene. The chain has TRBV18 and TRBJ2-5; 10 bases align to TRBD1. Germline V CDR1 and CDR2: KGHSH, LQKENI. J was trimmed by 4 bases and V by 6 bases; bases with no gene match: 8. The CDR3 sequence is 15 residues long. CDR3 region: CASSPMGDRGETQYF. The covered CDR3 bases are TGTGCCAGCTCCCCTATGGGGGACAGGGGAGAGACC. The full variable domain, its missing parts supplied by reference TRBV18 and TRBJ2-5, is NAGVMQNPRHLVRRRGQEARLRCSPMKGHSHVYWYRQLPEEGLKFMVYLQKENIIDESGMPKERFSAEFPKEGPSILRIQQVVRGDSAAYFCASSPMGDRGETQYFGPGTRLLVL.

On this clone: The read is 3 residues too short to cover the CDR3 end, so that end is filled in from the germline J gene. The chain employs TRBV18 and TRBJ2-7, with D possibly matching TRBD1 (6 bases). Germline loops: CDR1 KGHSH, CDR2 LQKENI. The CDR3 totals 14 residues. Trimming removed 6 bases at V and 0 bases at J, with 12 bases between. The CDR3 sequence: CASSPGTRSYEQYF. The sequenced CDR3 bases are TGTGCCAGCTCCCCAGGGACACGCTCCTACGAG.

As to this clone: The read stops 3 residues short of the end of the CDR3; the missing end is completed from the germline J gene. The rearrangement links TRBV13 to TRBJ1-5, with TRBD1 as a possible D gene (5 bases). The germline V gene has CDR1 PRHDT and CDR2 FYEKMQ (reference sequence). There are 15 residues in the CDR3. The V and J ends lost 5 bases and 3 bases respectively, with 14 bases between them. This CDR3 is CASSAPKGINQPQHF. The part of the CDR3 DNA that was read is TGTGCCAGCAGCGCTCCCAAGGGGATCAATCAGCCC.

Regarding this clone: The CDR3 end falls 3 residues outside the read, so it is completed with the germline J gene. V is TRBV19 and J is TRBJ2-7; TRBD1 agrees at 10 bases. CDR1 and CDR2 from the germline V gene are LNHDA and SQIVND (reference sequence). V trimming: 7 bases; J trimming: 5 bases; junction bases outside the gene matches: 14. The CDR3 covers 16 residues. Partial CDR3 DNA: TGTGCCAGTACCGCTGGGACAGGGGAGATGGTCCACGAG. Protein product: CASTAGTGEMVHE. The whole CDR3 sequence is CASTAGTGEMVHEQYF. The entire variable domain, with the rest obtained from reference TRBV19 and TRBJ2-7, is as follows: DGGITQSPKYLFRKEGQNVTLSCEQNLNHDAMYWYRQDPGQGLRLIYYSQIVNDFQKGDIAEGYSVSREKKESFPLTVTSAQKNPTAFYLCASTAGTGEMVHEQYFGPGTRLTVT.

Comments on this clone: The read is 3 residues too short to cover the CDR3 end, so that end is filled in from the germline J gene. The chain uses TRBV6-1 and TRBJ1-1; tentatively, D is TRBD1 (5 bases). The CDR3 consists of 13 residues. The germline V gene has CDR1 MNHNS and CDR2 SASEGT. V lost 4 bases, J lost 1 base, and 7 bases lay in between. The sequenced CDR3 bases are TGTGCCAGCAGTGCACAGGAGAACACTGAA. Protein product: CASSAQENTE. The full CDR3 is CASSAQENTEAFF.

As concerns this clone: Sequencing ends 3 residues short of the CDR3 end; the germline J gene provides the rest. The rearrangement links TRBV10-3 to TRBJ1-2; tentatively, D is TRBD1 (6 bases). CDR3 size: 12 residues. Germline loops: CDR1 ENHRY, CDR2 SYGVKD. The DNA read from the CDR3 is TGTGCCACCGAAAGAGAGGGGGTAGGC. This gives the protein CATEREGVG. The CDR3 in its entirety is CATEREGVGYTF.

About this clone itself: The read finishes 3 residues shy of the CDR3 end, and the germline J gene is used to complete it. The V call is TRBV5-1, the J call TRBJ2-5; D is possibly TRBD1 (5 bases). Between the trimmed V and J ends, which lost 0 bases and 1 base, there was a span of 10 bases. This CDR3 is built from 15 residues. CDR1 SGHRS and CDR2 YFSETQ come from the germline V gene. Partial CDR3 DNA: TGCGCCAGCAGCTTGGCGGTGGGGCCCCAAGAGACC. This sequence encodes CASSLAVGPQET. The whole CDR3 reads CASSLAVGPQETQYF.

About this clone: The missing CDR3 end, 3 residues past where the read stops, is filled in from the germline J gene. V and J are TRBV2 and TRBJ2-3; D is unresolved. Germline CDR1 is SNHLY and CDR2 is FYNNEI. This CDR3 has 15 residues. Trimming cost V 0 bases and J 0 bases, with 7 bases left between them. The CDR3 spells CASSEARQSTDTQYF. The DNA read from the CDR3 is TGTGCCAGCAGTGAAGCCAGGCAAAGCACAGATACG.

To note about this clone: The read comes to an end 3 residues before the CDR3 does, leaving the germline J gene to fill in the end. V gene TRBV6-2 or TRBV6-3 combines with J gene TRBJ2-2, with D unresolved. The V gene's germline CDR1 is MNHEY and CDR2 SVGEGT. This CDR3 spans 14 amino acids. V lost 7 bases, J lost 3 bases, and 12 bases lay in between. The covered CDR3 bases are TGTGCCAGCAAGAATGTCCGGGACACCGGGGAG. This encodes CASKNVRDTGE. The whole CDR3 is CASKNVRDTGELFF.

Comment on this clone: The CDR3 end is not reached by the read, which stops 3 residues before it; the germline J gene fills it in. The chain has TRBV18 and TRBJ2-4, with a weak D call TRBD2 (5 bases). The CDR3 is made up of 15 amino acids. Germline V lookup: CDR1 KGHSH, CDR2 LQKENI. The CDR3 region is CASSPGRALDYGQYF. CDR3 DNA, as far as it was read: TGTGCCAGCTCACCGGGTAGGGCCCTCGACTATGGT.

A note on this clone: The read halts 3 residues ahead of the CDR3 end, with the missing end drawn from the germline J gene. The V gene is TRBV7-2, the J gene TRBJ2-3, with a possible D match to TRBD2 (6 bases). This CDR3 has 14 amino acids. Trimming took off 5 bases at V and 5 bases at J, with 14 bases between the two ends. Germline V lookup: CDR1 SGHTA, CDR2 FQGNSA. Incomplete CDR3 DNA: TGTGCCAGCAGCCCCACTAGCTTTGGAGATACG. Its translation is CASSPTSFGDT. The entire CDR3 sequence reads CASSPTSFGDTQYF.

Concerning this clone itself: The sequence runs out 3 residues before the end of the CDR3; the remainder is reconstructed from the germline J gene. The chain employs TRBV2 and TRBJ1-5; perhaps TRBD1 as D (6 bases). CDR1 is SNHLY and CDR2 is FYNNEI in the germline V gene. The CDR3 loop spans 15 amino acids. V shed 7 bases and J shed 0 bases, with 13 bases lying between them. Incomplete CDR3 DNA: TGTGCCAGCACCGTCGGGGGGGCTAGCAATCAGCCC. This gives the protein CASTVGGASNQP. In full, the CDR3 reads CASTVGGASNQPQHF.

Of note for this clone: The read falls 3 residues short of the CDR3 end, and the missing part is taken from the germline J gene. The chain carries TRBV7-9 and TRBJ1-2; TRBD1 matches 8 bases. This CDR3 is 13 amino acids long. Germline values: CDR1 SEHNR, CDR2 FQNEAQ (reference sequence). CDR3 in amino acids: CASSSFGQGNYTF. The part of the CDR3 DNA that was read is TGTGCCAGCAGCTCGTTTGGACAGGGTAAC.

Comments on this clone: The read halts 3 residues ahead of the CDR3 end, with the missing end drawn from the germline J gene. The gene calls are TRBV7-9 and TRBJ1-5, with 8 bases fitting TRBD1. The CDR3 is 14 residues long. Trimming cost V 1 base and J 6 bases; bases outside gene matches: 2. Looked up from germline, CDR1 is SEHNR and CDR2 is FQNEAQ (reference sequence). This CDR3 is CASSLGDRPQPQHF. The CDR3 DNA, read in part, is TGTGCCAGCAGCTTAGGGGACAGGCCTCAGCCC.

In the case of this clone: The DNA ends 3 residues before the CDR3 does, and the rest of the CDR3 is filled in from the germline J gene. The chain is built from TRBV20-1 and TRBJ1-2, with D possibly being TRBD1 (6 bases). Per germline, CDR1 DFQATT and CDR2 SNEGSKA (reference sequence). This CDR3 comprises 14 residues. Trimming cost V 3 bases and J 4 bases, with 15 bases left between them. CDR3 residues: CSARKSGQSYGYTF. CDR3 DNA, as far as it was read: TGCAGTGCTAGGAAATCTGGACAGTCCTATGGC.

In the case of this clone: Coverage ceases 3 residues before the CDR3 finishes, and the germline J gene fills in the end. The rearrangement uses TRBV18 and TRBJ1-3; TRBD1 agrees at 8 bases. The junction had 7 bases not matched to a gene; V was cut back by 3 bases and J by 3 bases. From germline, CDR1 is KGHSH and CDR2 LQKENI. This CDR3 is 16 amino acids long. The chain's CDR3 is CASSPWTGIFGNTIYF. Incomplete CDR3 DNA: TGTGCCAGCTCACCCTGGACAGGGATCTTTGGAAACACC.

This CDR3 is CASSLGLAEAQYF. The part of the CDR3 DNA that was read is TGTGCCAGCAGCTTAGGACTAGCTGAGGCG. This chain links TRBV11-2 with TRBJ2-3; TRBD2 matches 7 bases. The CDR3 end lies 3 residues beyond the end of the read and is filled in from the germline J gene. The germline V gene has CDR1 SGHAT and CDR2 FQNNGV. The CDR3 runs to 13 residues.

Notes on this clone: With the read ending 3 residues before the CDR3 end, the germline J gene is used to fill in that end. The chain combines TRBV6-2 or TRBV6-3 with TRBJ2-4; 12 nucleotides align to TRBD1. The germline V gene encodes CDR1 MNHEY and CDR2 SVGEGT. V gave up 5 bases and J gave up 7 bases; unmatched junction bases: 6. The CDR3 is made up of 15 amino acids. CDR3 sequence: CASSPPGTGGNIQYF. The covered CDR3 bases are TGTGCCAGCAGTCCCCCCGGGACAGGGGGCAACATT.

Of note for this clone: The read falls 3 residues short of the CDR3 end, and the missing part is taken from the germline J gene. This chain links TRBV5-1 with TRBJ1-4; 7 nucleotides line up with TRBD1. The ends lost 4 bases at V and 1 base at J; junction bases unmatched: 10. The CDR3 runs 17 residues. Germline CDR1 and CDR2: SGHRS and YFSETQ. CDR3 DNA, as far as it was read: TGCGCCAGCAGCATCCCGCCCCGACAGGGAACTAATGAAAAA. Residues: CASSIPPRQGTNEK. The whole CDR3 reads CASSIPPRQGTNEKLFF.

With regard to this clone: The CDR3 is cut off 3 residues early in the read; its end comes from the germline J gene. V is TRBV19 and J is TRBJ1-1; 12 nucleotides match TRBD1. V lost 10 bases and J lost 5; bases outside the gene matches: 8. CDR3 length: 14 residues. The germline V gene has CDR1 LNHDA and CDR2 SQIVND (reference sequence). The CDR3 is CATRDRGRETEAFF. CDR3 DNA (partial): TGTGCCACCCGGGACAGGGGGCGCGAAACTGAA.

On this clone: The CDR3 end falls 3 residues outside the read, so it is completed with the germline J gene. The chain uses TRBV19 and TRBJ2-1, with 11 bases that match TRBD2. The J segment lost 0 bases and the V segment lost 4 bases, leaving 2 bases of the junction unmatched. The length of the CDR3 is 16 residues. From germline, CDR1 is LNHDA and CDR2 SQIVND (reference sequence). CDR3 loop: CASSTSGGSSYNEQFF. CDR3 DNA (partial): TGTGCCAGTAGTACTAGCGGGGGGAGCTCCTACAATGAG.

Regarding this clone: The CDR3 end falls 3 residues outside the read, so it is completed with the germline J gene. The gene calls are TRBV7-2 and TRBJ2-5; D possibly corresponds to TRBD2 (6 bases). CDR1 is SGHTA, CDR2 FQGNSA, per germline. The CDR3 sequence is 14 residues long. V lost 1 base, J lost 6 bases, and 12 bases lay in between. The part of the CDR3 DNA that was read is TGTGCCAGCAGCTTAGATTTCGGGGGTCAGACC. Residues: CASSLDFGGQT. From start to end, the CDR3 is CASSLDFGGQTQYF.

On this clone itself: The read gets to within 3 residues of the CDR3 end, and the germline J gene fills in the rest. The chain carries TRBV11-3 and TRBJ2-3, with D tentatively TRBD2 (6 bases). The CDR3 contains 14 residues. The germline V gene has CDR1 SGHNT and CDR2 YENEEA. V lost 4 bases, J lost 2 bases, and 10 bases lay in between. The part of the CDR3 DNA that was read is TGTGCCAGCAGCTCCGGGGGAGCCACAGATACG. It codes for CASSSGGATDT. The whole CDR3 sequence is CASSSGGATDTQYF.

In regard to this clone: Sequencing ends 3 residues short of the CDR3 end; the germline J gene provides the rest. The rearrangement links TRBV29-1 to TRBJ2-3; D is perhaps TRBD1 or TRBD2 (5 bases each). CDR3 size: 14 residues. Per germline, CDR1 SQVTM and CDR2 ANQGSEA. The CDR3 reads CSVKPGSNDQPQYF. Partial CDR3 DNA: TGCAGCGTAAAACCAGGGAGCAACGATCAGCCG.